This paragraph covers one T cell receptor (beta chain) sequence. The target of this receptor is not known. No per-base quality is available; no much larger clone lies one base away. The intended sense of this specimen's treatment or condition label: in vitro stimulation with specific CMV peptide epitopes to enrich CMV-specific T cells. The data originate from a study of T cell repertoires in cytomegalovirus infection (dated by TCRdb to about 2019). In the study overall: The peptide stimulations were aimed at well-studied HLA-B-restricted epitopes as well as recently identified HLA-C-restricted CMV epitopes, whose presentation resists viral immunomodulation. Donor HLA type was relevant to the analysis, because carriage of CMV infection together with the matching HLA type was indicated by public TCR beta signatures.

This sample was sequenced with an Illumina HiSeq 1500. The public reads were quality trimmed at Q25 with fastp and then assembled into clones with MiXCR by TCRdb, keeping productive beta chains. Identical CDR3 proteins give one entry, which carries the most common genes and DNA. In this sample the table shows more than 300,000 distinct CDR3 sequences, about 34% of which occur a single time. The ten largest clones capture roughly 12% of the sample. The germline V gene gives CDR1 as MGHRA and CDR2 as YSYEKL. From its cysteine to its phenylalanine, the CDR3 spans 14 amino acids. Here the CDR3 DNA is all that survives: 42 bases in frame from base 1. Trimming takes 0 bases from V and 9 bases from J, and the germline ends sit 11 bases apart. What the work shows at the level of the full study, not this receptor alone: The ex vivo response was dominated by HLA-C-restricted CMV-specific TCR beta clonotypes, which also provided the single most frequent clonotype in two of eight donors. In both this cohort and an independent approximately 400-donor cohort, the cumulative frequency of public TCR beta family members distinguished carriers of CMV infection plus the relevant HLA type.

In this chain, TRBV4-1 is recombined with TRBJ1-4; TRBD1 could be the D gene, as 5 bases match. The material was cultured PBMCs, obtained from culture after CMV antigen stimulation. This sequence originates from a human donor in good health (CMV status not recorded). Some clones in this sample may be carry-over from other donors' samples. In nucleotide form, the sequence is TGCGCCAGCAGCCAAGAAACAGGTGATCAAAAACTGTTTTTT. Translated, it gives CASSQETGDQKLFF.